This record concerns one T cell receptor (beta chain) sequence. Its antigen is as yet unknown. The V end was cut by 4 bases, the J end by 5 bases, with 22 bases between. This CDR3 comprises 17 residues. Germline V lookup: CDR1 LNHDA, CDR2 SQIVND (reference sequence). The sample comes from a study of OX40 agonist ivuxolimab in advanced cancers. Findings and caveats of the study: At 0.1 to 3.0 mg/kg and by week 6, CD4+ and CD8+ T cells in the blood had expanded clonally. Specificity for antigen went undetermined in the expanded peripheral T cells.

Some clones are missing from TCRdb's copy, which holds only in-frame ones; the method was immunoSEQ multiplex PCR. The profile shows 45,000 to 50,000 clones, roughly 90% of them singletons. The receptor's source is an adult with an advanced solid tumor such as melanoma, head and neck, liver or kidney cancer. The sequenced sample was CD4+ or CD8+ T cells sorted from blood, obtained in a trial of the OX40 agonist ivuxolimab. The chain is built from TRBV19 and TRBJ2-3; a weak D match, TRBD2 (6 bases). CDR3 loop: CASSTDNLATVVDTQYF. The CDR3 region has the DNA TGTGCCAGTAGTACCGACAATCTAGCGACCGTAGTAGATACGCAGTATTTT. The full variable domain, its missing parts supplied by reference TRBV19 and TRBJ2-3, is DGGITQSPKYLFRKEGQNVTLSCEQNLNHDAMYWYRQDPGQGLRLIYYSQIVNDFQKGDIAEGYSVSREKKESFPLTVTSAQKNPTAFYLCASSTDNLATVVDTQYFGPGTRLTVL.